This passage covers 22 T cell receptor beta chains from one sample sequenced in a study of T-cell reconstitution after alpha-beta-depleted transplantation in children. Preparing the TCRbeta library involved the use of unique molecular identifiers. TCRdb independently ran MiXCR on the PCR reads; one entry per CDR3 protein. This table holds hundreds of thousands of distinct CDR3 sequences, 8.5% to 10% found once. This material consisted of PBMCs from the stem cell graft donor, taken from the stem cell graft. The receptors were sampled from a human donor who donated a stem cell graft to a child with acute lymphoblastic leukemia.

This rearrangement joins TRBV4-2 to TRBJ2-1, with D perhaps matching TRBD2 (5 bases). The CDR3 consists of 15 residues. From germline, CDR1 is LGHNA and CDR2 YNFKEQ. With 1 base removed from V and 4 bases from J, the gap between germline ends came to 11 bases. The CDR3 coding sequence is TGTGCCAGCAGCCAAGGTGCCGGGGATTACAATGAGCAGTTCTTC. Translated: CASSQGAGDYNEQFF.

The chain carries TRBV12-3 or TRBV12-4 and TRBJ1-2; D call uncertain. There are 14 residues in the CDR3. Trimming stripped 7 bases from V and 3 bases from J, with 15 bases between. DNA for the CDR3: TGTGCCAGCACCCCCCGTGGGGTGGACTATGGCTACACCTTC. This gives the protein CASTPRGVDYGYTF.

The rearrangement links TRBV20-1 to TRBJ2-7; D gene uncertain. Germline V lookup: CDR1 DFQATT, CDR2 SNEGSKA (reference sequence). Trimming shortened V by 6 bases and J by 1 base, and 13 bases separated the two germline ends. The CDR3 is 13 residues long. The CDR3 nucleotides read TGCAGTGCCCTGACCATTGAATCCTACGAGCAGTACTTC. Amino acid sequence: CSALTIESYEQYF.

This clonotype was recorded a few times. The chain has TRBV20-1 and TRBJ2-3, with D tentatively TRBD2 (7 bases). CDR1 and CDR2 (germline): DFQATT, SNEGSKA (reference sequence). The V and J ends lost 4 bases and 0 bases respectively, with 11 bases between them. The CDR3 runs 14 residues. The CDR3 region is CSAKGGVSTDTQYF. In DNA, the CDR3 is TGCAGTGCTAAAGGGGGGGTGAGCACAGATACGCAGTATTTT.

This clonotype was recorded many times. This chain uses TRBV4-2 with TRBJ2-2; maybe TRBD2 (7 bases). Germline V gene sequence: CDR1 LGHNA, CDR2 YNFKEQ. V lost 3 bases and J 5 bases, leaving 16 bases between the germline ends. The CDR3 contains 16 residues. CDR3 in DNA: TGTGCCAGCAGCCAGGGTCGGGGGGCGGGGACCGGGGAGCTGTTTTTT. Translation gives CASSQGRGAGTGELFF.

CDR3 amino acids: CASSLDASLSKEKLFF. CDR3 sequence (DNA): TGTGCCAGCAGCTTGGACGCCTCCCTGTCGAAGGAAAAACTGTTTTTT. The gene calls are TRBV5-6 and TRBJ1-4; D not resolved. CDR1 and CDR2 from the germline V gene are SGHDT and YYEEEE. The CDR3 extends over 16 amino acids. Trimming took off 0 bases at V and 8 bases at J, with 17 bases between the two ends.

V is TRBV24-1 and J is TRBJ2-3, with D perhaps TRBD1 or TRBD2 (5 bases each). The ends were cut back, 0 bases at V and 4 bases at J, with 10 bases in the middle. Germline loops: CDR1 KGHDR, CDR2 SFDVKD. The CDR3 extends over 15 amino acids. The CDR3 DNA sequence: TGTGCCACCAGTGATTTGGAGGGACCCCCAGATACGCAGTATTTT. It codes for CATSDLEGPPDTQYF.

Many counts were recorded for this clonotype. The gene calls are TRBV3-1 and TRBJ2-5; D unresolved. The germline V gene has CDR1 LGHDT and CDR2 YNNKEL (reference sequence). Trimming stripped 0 bases from V and 5 bases from J, with 4 bases between. This CDR3 comprises 12 residues. This CDR3 reads CASSQDLETQYF. As DNA, the CDR3 is TGTGCCAGCAGCCAAGATCTGGAGACCCAGTACTTC.

This clonotype was counted many times. This chain links TRBV3-1 with TRBJ2-2; D call uncertain. The CDR3 is made up of 15 amino acids. In germline, CDR1 is LGHDT, CDR2 YNNKEL (reference sequence). The germline V and J ends were trimmed by 1 base and 5 bases, with 11 bases remaining between them. The chain's CDR3 is CASSQVTPRTGELFF. The CDR3 DNA is TGTGCCAGCAGCCAAGTCACACCTAGGACCGGGGAGCTGTTTTTT.

This clonotype was detected many times. V usage is TRBV11-2 and J usage is TRBJ1-2; D is uncertain. Trimming shortened V by 3 bases and J by 2 bases, and 13 bases separated the two germline ends. The CDR3 has 15 residues. The germline V gene has CDR1 SGHAT and CDR2 FQNNGV. In nucleotides, the CDR3 is TGTGCCAGCAGCTTCCCAACCCGCGGGAACTATGGCTACACCTTC. This encodes CASSFPTRGNYGYTF.

This chain uses TRBV7-2 with TRBJ1-1; weak D call: TRBD1 (5 bases). V was shortened by 4 bases and J by 1 base, with 13 bases between the two germline ends. CDR3 length: 15 amino acids. Per the germline V gene, CDR1 is SGHTA and CDR2 is FQGNSA. The CDR3 nucleotides read TGTGCCAGCAGCTCTAGACAGTTCAAGAACACTGAAGCTTTCTTT. It specifies CASSSRQFKNTEAFF. The whole variable domain, filled in from reference TRBV7-2 and TRBJ1-1, reads GAGVSQSPSNKVTEKGKDVELRCDPISGHTALYWYRQSLGQGLEFLIYFQGNSAPDKSGLPSDRFSAERTGGSVSTLTIQRTQQEDSAVYLCASSSRQFKNTEAFFGQGTRLTVV.

This clonotype was counted between two and nine times. The V call is TRBV18, the J call TRBJ2-1; a weak D match, TRBD1 (5 bases). V was trimmed by 0 bases and J by 7 bases, leaving 19 bases between them. The germline V gene encodes CDR1 KGHSH and CDR2 LQKENI. The CDR3 covers 17 residues. CDR3 bases: TGTGCCAGCTCACCACCGGACCTTAGGGGTATTAGGAATGAGCAGTTCTTC. Amino acid sequence: CASSPPDLRGIRNEQFF.

This clonotype was detected only a few times. The chain employs TRBV20-1 and TRBJ2-2; D gene uncertain. The CDR3 extends over 15 amino acids. Trimming pared 1 base from V and 7 bases from J, leaving 16 bases between. In germline, CDR1 is DFQATT, CDR2 SNEGSKA (reference sequence). This CDR3 is CSARAADGQDGELFF. CDR3 coding DNA: TGCAGTGCTAGAGCCGCGGACGGCCAGGACGGGGAGCTGTTTTTT.

This clonotype has ten or more counts. The J gene is TRBJ1-1, the V gene TRBV5-1; 7 nucleotides line up with TRBD1. This CDR3 region has 14 residues. J lost 1 base, V lost 2 bases, and 2 bases had no gene match. Germline V gives CDR1 SGHRS, CDR2 YFSETQ. The CDR3 coding sequence is TGCGCCAGCAGCTTCCAGGGGGGGAACACTGAAGCTTTCTTT. Translated: CASSFQGGNTEAFF.

The chain employs TRBV5-1 and TRBJ1-2, with no clear D. CDR3 length: 12 amino acids. CDR1 SGHRS and CDR2 YFSETQ come from the germline V gene. V was trimmed by 4 bases and J by 3 bases, leaving 7 bases between them. The chain's CDR3 is CASSDNDYGYTF. CDR3 nucleotides: TGCGCCAGCAGCGACAACGACTATGGCTACACCTTC. The variable domain in full, completed from reference TRBV5-1 and TRBJ1-2, reads KAGVTQTPRYLIKTRGQQVTLSCSPISGHRSVSWYQQTPGQGLQFLFEYFSETQRNKGNFPGRFSGRQFSNSRSEMNVSTLELGDSALYLCASSDNDYGYTFGSGTRLTVV.

This clonotype occurred many times. This chain links TRBV29-1 with TRBJ2-3; 9 bases line up with TRBD1. CDR1 SQVTM and CDR2 ANQGSEA come from the germline V gene. This CDR3 is built from 15 residues. Trimming at V came to 2 bases and at J to 4 bases, leaving 7 bases not matched to a gene. Written as DNA, the CDR3 is TGCAGCGTTGAACTATGGGACAGGGAATCAGATACGCAGTATTTT. Translated, it gives CSVELWDRESDTQYF.

In this sample, this clonotype turned up a few times. V and J are TRBV5-5 and TRBJ2-7; D is ambiguous. V was trimmed by 7 bases and J by 5 bases, leaving 13 bases between them. Germline V gene sequence: CDR1 SGHKS, CDR2 YYEKEE (reference sequence). CDR3 length: 12 amino acids. CDR3: CASLLGLDEQYF. The CDR3 nucleotides read TGTGCCAGCTTGTTGGGCCTCGACGAGCAGTACTTC. Full variable domain (outside the CDR3, taken from reference TRBV5-5 and TRBJ2-7): DAGVTQSPTHLIKTRGQQVTLRCSPISGHKSVSWYQQVLGQGPQFIFQYYEKEERGRGNFPDRFSARQFPNYSSELNVNALLLGDSALYLCASLLGLDEQYFGPGTRLTVT.

V gene TRBV13 combines with J gene TRBJ2-3; D is ambiguous. Trimming took 3 bases from V and 5 from J, leaving 15 bases between them. This CDR3 has 15 amino acids. Looked up from germline, CDR1 is PRHDT and CDR2 is FYEKMQ (reference sequence). The CDR3 sequence: CASSFFPDGEDTQYF. The CDR3 DNA reads as TGTGCCAGCAGCTTCTTCCCGGATGGAGAAGATACGCAGTATTTT.

Only one count was recorded for this clonotype. V usage is TRBV19 and J usage is TRBJ2-7, with 7 bases aligning to TRBD1. V lost 5 bases, J lost 1 base, and 11 bases stayed unmatched. Germline CDR1 LNHDA, CDR2 SQIVND (reference sequence). CDR3 length: 16 residues. The CDR3 DNA reads TGTGCCAGTAGTGCACTACAGGGGACCTCGTCCTACGAGCAGTACTTC. Protein sequence: CASSALQGTSSYEQYF.

This clonotype was recorded at least ten times. V is TRBV14 and J is TRBJ2-1; TRBD1 aligns across 9 bases. The CDR3 length is 15 residues. Looked up from germline, CDR1 is SGHDN and CDR2 is FVKESK. V lost 3 bases to trimming and J lost 0 bases; unmatched junction nucleotides: 0. As DNA, the CDR3 is TGTGCCAGCAGCCAGACAGGGGGCTCCTACAATGAGCAGTTCTTC. Amino acids: CASSQTGGSYNEQFF.

The rearrangement links TRBV5-1 to TRBJ1-1, with TRBD1 matching over 8 bases. This CDR3 has 14 amino acids. Trimming removed 1 base from V and 6 bases from J; junction bases left unmatched: 5. Germline lookup yields CDR1 SGHRS and CDR2 YFSETQ. The DNA for the CDR3 is TGCGCCAGCAGCTTGATGGACAGGGACGCTGAAGCTTTCTTT. This gives the protein CASSLMDRDAEAFF.

The rearrangement joins TRBV7-2 to TRBJ2-5; 8 bases map to TRBD2. Looked up from germline, CDR1 is SGHTA and CDR2 is FQGNSA. The CDR3 sequence is 14 residues long. The V and J ends lost 3 bases and 3 bases, in that order; junction bases with no gene match: 3. CDR3 DNA: TGTGCCAGCAGCTTCAACGGGGGGGAAGAGACCCAGTACTTC. Residues: CASSFNGGEETQYF.